This T cell receptor beta chain was captured by sequencing in a study of technical replicates of blood from several donors. The ends lost 4 bases at V and 0 bases at J; junction bases unmatched: 6. CDR1 is SGHRS, CDR2 YFSETQ, per germline. The CDR3 has 15 residues. TCRdb's table, derived via immunoSEQ multiplex PCR, lists solely in-frame clones and lacks some. The sample has around 76,000 clones; 91% are singletons. This clonotype was obtained from a human donor in good health. Sequenced material: T cells isolated from PBMCs. The V call is TRBV5-1, the J call TRBJ1-1; TRBD1 agrees at 7 bases. CDR3 sequence reads: CASSIQGSMNTEAFF. Here the CDR3 DNA reads TGCGCCAGCAGCATACAGGGGTCGATGAACACTGAAGCTTTCTTT.